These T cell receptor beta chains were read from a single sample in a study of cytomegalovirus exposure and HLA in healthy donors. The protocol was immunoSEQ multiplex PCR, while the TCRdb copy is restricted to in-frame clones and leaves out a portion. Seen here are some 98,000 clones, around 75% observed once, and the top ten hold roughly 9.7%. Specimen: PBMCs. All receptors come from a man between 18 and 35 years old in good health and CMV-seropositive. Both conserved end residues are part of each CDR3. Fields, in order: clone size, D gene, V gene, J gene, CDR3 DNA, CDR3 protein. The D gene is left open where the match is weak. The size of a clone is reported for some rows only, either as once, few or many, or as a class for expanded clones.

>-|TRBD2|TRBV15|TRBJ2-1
TGTGCCACCAGCAGAGGCGGGGGAGGTCAGTTCTTC
CATSRGGGGQFF
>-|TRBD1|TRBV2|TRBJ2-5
TGTGCCAGCAGGTTATGGACAGGGAGCCACCAAGAGACCCAGTACTTC
CASRLWTGSHQETQYF
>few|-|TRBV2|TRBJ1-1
TGTGCCAGCAGCCCCAGAGCGACAGGGAACACTGAAGCTTTCTTT
CASSPRATGNTEAFF
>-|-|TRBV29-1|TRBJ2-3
TGCAGCGTCACTGGACAGAGCACAGATACGCAGTATTTT
CSVTGQSTDTQYF
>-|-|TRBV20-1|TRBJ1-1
TGCAGTGCCGGGGGGCCCACTGAAGCTTTCTTT
CSAGGPTEAFF
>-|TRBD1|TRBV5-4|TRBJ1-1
TGTGCCAGCAGCTGGGCCGGGGACAGGGGGCCGAGTGAAGCTTTCTTT
CASSWAGDRGPSEAFF
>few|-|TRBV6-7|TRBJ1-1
TGTGCCAGCAGTTTTGACCAGGGCAAGCACACTGAAGCTTTCTTT
CASSFDQGKHTEAFF
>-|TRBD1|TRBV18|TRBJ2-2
TGTGCCAGCTCACCAAAAACAGGGGCCACCGGGGAGCTGTTTTTT
CASSPKTGATGELFF
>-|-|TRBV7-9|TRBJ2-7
TGTGCCAGCAGCTTATATGGGGGGGGCGGTTACGAGCAGTACTTC
CASSLYGGGGYEQYF
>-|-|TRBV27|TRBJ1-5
TGTGCCAGCAGTTTATGGGCAGGTAGCAATCAGCCCCAGCATTTT
CASSLWAGSNQPQHF
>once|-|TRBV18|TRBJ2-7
TGTGCCAGCTCACCTCCTACAGGGGGGGGGAGCTACGAGCAGTACTTC
CASSPPTGGGSYEQYF
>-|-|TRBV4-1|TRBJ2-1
TGCGCCAGCAGCCAATATCCCCCAGAGGGTTTAAGCTCCTACAATGAGCAGTTCTTC
CASSQYPPEGLSSYNEQFF
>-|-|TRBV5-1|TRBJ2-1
TGCGCCAGCAGCTTGGCCCTGGGGGGTAACAATGAGCAGTTCTTC
CASSLALGGNNEQFF
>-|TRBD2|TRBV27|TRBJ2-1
TGTGCCAGCAGTTTACTAGCGGGGGGATCCTACAATGAGCAGTTCTTC
CASSLLAGGSYNEQFF
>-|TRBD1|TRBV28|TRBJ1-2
TGTGCCAGCAATCCGGACAGGCGTCACTATGGCTACACCTTC
CASNPDRRHYGYTF
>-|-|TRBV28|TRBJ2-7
TGTGCCAGCACCTGGGGGGATGGTACCTACGAGCAGTACTTC
CASTWGDGTYEQYF
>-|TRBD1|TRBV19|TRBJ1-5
TGTGCCAGTAGCAATACGAGGGGGCAGCGGCAGCCCCAGCATTTT
CASSNTRGQRQPQHF
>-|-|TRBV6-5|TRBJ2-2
TGTGCCAGCAGTTACCAACAGAGAAACACCGGGGAGCTGTTTTTT
CASSYQQRNTGELFF
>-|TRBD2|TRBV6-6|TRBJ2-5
TGTGCCAGTTCCCGGGGGGGCGGAGAGACCCAGTACTTC
CASSRGGGETQYF
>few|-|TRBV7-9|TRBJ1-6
TGTGCCAGCAGCTTAGCCCCAGGGTCAAATTCACCCCTCCACTTT
CASSLAPGSNSPLHF
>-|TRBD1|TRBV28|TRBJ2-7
TGTGCCAGCAGTTTACTGACAGGGGATCCCCCTATGCGTGAGCAGTACTTC
CASSLLTGDPPMREQYF
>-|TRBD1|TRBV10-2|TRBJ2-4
TGCGCCAGCAGTCCGACAGGGTGGTCCAAAAACATTCAGTACTTC
CASSPTGWSKNIQYF
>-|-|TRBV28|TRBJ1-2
TGTGCCAGCAGCTTTTTTACACGGGTCCTCTATGGCTACACCTTC
CASSFFTRVLYGYTF
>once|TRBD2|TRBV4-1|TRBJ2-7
TGCGCCAGCAGCCCCACGGGGGGTGGTTCTAACGAGCAGTACTTC
CASSPTGGGSNEQYF
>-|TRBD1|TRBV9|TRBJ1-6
TGTGCCAGCATCCTCCGAGGGATCCAGGGGGATTCACCCCTCCACTTT
CASILRGIQGDSPLHF
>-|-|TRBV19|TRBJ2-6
TGTGCCAGTAGTATGGACAGAAACTCTGGGGCCAACGTCCTGACTTTC
CASSMDRNSGANVLTF
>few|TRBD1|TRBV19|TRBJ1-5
TGTGCCAGTAGCCTCGGGACAGGGGGGGACTGGCCCCAGCATTTT
CASSLGTGGDWPQHF
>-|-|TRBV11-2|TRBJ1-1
TGTGCCAGCAGCTTCCAGGGGAACACTGAAGCTTTCTTT
CASSFQGNTEAFF
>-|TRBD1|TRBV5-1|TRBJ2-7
TGCGCCAGCAGCCTAGGGACAGGGGATGAGCAGTACTTC
CASSLGTGDEQYF
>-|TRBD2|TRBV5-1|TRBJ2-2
TGCGCCAGCAGCTTGGGTTTTAGCGGGGCCCGGGAGCTGTTTTTT
CASSLGFSGARELFF
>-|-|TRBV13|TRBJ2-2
TGTGCCAGCAGTAGCGAGGTTTTCGGGGAGCTGTTTTTT
CASSSEVFGELFF
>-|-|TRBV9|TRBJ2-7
TGTGCCAGCAGCGGACTAAACAGCGAGCAGTACTTC
CASSGLNSEQYF
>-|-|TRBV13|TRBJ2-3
TGTGCCAGCAGCACTACAGGAGCTAGCACAGATACGCAGTATTTT
CASSTTGASTDTQYF
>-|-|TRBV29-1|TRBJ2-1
TGCAGCGTTGAGGGGGCTAGTTTGAATGAGCAGTTCTTC
CSVEGASLNEQFF
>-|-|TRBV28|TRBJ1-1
TGTGCCAGCAGTCGGAATCAGGGGAGGGGGAACACTGAAGCTTTCTTT
CASSRNQGRGNTEAFF
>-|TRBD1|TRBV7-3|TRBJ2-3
TGTGCCAGCAGCTTTGGGGACAGTGGCACAGATACGCAGTATTTT
CASSFGDSGTDTQYF
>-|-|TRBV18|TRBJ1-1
TGTGCCAGCTCAGGTACTCGTGGCACTGAAGCTTTCTTT
CASSGTRGTEAFF
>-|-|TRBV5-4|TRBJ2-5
TGTGCCAGCAGGAGTAACTCGAGGACCCAGTACTTC
CASRSNSRTQYF
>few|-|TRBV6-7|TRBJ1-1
TGTGCCACCCGAGGGGGCACTGAAGCTTTCTTT
CATRGGTEAFF
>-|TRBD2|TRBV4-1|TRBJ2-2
TGCGCCAGCAGCCAAGATGGACTAGCGGGGGGGCGTGTCGGGGAGCTGTTTTTT
CASSQDGLAGGRVGELFF
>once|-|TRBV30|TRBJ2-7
TGTGCCTGGAATGGTCCGACACTCGAGCAGTACTTC
CAWNGPTLEQYF
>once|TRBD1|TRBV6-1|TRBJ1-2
TGTGCCAGCAGTGATAACATAGGGACAGCGGCGGGCTACACCTTC
CASSDNIGTAAGYTF
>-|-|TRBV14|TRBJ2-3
TGTGCCAGCAGCGTGCAGTCTAGCGTTGCAGATACGCAGTATTTT
CASSVQSSVADTQYF
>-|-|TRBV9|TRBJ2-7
TGTGCCAGCAGCCCCGACGATGGGGCGTATTACGAGCAGTACTTC
CASSPDDGAYYEQYF
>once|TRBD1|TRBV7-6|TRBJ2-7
TGTGCCAGCAGCCGGGGACAGCTCTCCTACGAGCAGTACTTC
CASSRGQLSYEQYF
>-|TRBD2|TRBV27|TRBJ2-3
TGTGCCACTACAGGGTCCCCAATCACCGGGACTAGCGGGGCAGATACGCAGTATTTT
CATTGSPITGTSGADTQYF
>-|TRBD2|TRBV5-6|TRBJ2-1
TGTGCCAGCAGTACAAGCGGGGGGAATGACAATGAGCAGTTCTTC
CASSTSGGNDNEQFF
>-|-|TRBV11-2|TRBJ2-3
TGTGCCAGCAGCCCCGGAGATACGCAGTATTTT
CASSPGDTQYF
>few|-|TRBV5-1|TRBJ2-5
TGCGCCAGCAGCCCATCCGGGACTTACCAAGAGACCCAGTACTTC
CASSPSGTYQETQYF
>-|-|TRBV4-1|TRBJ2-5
TGCGCCAGCAGCCAAGGGGAGGGGGGGGAGGGCCAGTACTTC
CASSQGEGGEGQYF
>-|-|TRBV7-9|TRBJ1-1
TGTGCCAGCAGCTGGTTGGCGGATGAAGCTTTCTTT
CASSWLADEAFF
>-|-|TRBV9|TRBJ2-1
TGTGCCAGCAGCGTAAACTTCCAACCATACAATGAGCAGTTCTTC
CASSVNFQPYNEQFF
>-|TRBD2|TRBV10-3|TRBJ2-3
TGTGCCATCAGTGAGTCGCTAGCGGGGGACACAGATACGCAGTATTTT
CAISESLAGDTDTQYF
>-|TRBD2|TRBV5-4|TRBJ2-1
TGTGCCAGCTCCCCTCGGGTTAGCGGGGGTAGCAATGAGCAGTTCTTC
CASSPRVSGGSNEQFF
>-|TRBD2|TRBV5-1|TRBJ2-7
TGCGCCAGCAGCTTGCCCGGGGGGACCTTTTCCTACGAGCAGTACTTC
CASSLPGGTFSYEQYF
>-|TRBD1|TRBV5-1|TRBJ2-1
TGCGCCAGCAGCGTACACGGGACAGGTCCCACATACAATGAGCAGTTCTTC
CASSVHGTGPTYNEQFF